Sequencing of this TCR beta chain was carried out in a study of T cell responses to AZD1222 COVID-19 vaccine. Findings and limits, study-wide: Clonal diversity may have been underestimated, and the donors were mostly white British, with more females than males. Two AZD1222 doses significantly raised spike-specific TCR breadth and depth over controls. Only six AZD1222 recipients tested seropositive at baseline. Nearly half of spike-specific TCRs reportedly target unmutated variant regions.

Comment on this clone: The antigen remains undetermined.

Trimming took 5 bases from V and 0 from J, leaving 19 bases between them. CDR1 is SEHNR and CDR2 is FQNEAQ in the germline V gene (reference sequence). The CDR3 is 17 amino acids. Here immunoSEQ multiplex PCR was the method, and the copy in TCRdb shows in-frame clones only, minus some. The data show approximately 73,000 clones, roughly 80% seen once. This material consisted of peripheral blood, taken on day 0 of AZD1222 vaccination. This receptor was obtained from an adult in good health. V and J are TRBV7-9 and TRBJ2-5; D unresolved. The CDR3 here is CASSPSMVAQYQETQYF. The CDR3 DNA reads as TGTGCCAGCAGCCCCAGTATGGTCGCTCAGTACCAAGAGACCCAGTACTTC.